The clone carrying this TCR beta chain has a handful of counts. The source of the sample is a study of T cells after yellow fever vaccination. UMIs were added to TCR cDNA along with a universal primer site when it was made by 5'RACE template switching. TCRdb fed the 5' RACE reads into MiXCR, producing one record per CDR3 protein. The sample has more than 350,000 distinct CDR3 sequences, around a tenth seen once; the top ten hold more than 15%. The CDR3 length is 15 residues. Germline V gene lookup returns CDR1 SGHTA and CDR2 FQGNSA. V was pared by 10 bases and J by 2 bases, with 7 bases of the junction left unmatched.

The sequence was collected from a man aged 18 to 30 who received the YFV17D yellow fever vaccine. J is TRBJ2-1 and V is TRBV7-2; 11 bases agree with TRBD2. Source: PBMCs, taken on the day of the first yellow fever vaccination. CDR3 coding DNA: TGTGCCAACTCACTAGCGGGGGCCCCCTACAATGAGCAGTTCTTC. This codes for CANSLAGAPYNEQFF.